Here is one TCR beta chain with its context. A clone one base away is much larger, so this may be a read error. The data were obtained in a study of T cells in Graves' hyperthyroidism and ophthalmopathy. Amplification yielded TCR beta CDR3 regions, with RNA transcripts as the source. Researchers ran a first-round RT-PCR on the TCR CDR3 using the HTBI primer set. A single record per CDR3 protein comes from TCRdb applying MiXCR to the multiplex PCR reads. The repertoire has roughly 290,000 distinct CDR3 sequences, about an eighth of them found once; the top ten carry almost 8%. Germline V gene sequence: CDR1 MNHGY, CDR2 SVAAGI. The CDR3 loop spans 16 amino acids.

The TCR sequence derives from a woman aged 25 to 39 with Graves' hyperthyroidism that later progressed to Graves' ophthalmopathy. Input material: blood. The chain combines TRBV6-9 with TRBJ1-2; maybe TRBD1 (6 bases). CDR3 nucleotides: TGTGCCAGCAGTTATTTTTCCCCGGGGGCAAACTGTGGCTACACCTTC. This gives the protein CASSYFSPGANCGYTF.